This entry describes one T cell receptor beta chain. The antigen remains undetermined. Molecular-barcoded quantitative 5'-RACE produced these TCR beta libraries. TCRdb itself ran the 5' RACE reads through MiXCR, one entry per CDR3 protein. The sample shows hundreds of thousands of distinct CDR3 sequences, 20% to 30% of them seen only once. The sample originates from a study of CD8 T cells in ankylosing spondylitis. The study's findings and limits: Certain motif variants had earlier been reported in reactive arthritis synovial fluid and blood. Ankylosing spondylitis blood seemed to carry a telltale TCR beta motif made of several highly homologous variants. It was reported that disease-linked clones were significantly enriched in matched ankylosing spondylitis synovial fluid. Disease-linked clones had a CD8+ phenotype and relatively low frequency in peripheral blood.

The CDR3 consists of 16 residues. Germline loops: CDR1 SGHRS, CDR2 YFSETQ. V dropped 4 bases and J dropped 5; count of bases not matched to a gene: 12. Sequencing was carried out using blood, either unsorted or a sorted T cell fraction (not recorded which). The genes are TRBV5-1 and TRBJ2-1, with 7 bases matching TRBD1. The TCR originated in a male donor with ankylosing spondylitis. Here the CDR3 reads CASSPQQGGAHNEQFF. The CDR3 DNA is TGCGCCAGCAGCCCTCAACAAGGGGGCGCCCACAATGAGCAGTTCTTC.